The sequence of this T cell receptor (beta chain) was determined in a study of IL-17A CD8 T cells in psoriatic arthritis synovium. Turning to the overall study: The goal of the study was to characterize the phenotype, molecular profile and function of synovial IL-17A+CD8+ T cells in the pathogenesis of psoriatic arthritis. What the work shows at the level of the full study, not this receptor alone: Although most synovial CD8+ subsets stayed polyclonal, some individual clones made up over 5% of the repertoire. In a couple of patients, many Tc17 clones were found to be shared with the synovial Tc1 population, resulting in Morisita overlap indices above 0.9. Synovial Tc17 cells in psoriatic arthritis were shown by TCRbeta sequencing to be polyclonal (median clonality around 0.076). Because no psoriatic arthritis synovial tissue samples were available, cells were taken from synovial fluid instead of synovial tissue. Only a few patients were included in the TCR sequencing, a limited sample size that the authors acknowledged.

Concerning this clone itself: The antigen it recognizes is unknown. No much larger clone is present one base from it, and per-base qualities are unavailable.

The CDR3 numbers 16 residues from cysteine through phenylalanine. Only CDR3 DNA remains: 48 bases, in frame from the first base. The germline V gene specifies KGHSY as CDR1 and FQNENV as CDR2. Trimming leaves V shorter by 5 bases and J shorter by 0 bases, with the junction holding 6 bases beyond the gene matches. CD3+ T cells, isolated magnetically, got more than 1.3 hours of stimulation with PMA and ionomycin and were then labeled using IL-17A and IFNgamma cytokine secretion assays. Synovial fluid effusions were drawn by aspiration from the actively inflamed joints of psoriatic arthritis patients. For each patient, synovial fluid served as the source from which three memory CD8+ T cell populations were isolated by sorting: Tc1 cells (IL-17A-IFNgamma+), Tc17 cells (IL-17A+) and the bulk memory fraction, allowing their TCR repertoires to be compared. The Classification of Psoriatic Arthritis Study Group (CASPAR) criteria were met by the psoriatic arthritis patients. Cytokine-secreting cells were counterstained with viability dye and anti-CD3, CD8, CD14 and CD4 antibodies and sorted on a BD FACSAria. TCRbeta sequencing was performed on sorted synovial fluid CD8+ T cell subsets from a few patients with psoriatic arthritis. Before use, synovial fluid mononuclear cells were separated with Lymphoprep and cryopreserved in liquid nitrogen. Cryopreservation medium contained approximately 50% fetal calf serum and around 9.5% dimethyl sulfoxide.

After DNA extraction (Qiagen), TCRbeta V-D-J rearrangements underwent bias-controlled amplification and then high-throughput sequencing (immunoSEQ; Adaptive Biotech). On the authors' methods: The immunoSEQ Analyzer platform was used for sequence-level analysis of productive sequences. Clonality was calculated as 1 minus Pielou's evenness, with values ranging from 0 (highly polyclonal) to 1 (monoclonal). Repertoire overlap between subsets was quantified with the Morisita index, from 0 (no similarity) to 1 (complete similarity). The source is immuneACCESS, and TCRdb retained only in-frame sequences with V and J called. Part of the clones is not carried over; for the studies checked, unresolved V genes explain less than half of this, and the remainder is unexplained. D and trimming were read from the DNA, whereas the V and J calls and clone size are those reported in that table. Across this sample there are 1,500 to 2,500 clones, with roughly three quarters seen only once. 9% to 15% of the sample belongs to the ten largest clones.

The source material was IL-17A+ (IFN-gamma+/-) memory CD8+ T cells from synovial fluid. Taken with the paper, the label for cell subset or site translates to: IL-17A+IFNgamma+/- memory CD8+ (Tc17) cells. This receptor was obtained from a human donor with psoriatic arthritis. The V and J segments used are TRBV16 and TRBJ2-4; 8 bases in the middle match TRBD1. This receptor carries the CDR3 CASSSDRGLAKNIQYF. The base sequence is TGTGCCAGCAGCTCAGACAGGGGATTAGCCAAAAACATTCAGTACTTC. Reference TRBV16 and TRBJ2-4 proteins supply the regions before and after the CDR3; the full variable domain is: GEEVAQTPKHLVRGEGQKAKLYCAPIKGHSYVFWYQQVLKNEFKFLISFQNENVFDETGMPKERFSAKCLPNSPCSLEIQATKLEDSAVYFCASSSDRGLAKNIQYFGAGTRLSVL.